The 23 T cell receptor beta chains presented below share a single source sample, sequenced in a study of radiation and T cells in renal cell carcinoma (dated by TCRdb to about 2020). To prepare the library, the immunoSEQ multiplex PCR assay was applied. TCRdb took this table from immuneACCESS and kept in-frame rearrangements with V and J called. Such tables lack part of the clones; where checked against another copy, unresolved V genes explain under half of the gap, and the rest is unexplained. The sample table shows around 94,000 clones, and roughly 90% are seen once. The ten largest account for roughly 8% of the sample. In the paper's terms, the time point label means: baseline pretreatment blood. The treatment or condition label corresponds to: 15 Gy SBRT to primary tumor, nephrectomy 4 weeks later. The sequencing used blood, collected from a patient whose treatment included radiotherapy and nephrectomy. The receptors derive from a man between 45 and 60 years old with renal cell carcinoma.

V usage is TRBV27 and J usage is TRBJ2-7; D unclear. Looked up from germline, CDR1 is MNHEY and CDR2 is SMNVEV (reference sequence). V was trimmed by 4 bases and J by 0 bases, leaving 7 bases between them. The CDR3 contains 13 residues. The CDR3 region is CASSSAGSYEQYF. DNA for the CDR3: TGTGCCAGCAGTTCCGCCGGCTCCTACGAGCAGTACTTC.

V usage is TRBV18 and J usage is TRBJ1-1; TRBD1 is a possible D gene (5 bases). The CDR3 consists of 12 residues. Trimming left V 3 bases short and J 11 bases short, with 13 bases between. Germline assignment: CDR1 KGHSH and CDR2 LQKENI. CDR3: CASSPPSGRAFF. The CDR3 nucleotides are TGTGCCAGCTCACCCCCATCAGGGAGGGCTTTCTTT.

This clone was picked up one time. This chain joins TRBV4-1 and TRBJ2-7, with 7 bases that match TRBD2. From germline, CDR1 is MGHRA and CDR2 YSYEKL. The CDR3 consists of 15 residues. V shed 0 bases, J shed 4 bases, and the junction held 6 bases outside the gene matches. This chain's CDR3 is CASSQDGRGGYEQYF. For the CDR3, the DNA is TGCGCCAGCAGCCAAGATGGGAGGGGAGGTTACGAGCAGTACTTC.

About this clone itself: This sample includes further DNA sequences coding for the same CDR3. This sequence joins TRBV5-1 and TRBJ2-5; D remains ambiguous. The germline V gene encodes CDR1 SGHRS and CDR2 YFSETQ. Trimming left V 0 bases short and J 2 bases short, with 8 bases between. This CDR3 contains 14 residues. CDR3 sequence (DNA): TGCGCCAGCAGCTTGGCCGCACAGCAAGAGACCCAGTACTTC. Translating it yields CASSLAAQQETQYF.

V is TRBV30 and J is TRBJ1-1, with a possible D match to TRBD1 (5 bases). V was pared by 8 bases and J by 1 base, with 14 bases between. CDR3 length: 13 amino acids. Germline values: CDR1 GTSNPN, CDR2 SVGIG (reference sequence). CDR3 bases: TGTGCCACGACCTCGCAGGGGAACACTGAAGCTTTCTTT. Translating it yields CATTSQGNTEAFF.

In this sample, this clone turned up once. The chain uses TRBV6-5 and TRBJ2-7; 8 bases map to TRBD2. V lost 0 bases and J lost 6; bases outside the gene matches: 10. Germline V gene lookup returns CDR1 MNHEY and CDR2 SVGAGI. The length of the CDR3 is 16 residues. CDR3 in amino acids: CASSYSSDSGISEQYF. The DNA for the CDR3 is TGTGCCAGCAGTTACTCGTCGGATAGCGGGATCTCCGAGCAGTACTTC.

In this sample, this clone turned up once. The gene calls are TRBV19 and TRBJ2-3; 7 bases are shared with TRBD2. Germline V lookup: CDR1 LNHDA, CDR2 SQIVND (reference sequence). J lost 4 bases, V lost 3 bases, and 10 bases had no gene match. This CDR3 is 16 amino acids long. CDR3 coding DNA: TGTGCCAGTAGTATTTTGCCGGGCGGGGGATCAGATACGCAGTATTTT. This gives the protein CASSILPGGGSDTQYF.

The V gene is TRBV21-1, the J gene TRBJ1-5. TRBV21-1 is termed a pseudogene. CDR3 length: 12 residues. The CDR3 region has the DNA TGTGCCAGCAGCAAAGTGGATCAGCCCCAGCATTTT. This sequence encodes CASSKVDQPQHF.

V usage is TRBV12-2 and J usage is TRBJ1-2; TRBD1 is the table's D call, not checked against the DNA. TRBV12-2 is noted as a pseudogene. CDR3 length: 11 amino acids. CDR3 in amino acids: CASAVNYGYTF. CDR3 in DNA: TGTGCAAGCGCAGTTAACTATGGCTACACCTTC.

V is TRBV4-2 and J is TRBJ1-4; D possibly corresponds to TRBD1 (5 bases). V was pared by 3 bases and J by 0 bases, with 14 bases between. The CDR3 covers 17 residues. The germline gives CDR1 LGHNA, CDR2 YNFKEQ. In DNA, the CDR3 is TGTGCCAGCAGCCAGGGGGATTGGGGAGCAACTAATGAAAAACTGTTTTTT. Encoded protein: CASSQGDWGATNEKLFF.

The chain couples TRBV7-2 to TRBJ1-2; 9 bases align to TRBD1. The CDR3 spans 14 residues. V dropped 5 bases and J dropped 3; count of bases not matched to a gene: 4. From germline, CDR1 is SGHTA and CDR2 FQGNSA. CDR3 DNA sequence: TGTGCCAGCAGCAACAGGGGGCGGCACTATGGCTACACCTTC. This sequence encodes CASSNRGRHYGYTF.

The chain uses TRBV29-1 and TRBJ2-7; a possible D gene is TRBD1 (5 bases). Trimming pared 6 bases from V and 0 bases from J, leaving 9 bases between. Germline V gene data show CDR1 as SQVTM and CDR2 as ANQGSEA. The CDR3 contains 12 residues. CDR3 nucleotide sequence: TGCAGCGTCAGCAGGGACTCCTACGAGCAGTACTTC. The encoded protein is CSVSRDSYEQYF.

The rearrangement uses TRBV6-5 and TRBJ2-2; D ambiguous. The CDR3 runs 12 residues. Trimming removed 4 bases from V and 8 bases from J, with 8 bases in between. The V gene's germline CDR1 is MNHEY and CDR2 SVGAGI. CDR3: CASSLRSGELFF. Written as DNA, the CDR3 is TGTGCCAGCAGTTTAAGGTCGGGGGAGCTGTTTTTT.

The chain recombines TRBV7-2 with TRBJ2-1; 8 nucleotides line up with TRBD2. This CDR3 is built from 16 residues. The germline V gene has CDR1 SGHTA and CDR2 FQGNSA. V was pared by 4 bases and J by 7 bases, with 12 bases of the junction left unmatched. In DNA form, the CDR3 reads TGTGCCAGCAGCTCTTTTGGGCGGGGGGTGTTGAATGAGCAGTTCTTC. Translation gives CASSSFGRGVLNEQFF.

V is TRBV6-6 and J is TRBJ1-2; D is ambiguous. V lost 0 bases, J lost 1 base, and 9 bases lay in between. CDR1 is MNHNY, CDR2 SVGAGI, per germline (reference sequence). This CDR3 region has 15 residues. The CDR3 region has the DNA TGTGCCAGCAGTTACTCCACAGACTTTAACTATGGCTACACCTTC. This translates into CASSYSTDFNYGYTF.

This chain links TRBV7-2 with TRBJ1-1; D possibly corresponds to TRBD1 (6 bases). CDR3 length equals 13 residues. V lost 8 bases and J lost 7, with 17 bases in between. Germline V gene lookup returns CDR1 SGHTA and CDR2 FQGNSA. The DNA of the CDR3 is TGTGCCAGCTCTCGGCTTGTACAGGGTGAAGCTTTCTTT. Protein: CASSRLVQGEAFF. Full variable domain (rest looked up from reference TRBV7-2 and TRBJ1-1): GAGVSQSPSNKVTEKGKDVELRCDPISGHTALYWYRQSLGQGLEFLIYFQGNSAPDKSGLPSDRFSAERTGGSVSTLTIQRTQQEDSAVYLCASSRLVQGEAFFGQGTRLTVV.

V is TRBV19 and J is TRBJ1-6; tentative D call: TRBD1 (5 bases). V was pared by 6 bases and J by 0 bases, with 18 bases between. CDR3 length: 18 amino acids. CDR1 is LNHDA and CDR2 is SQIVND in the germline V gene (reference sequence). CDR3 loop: CASRQGAGSASYNSPLHF. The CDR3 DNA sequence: TGTGCCAGTAGGCAGGGCGCAGGATCTGCCTCCTATAATTCACCCCTCCACTTT.

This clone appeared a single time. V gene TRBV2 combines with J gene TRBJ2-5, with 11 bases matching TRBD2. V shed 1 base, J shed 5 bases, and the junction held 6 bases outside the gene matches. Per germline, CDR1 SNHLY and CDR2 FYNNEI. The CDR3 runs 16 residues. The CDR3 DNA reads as TGTGCCAGCAGTGAAGTTAGCGGGGGGGCCTGGGAGACCCAGTACTTC. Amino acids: CASSEVSGGAWETQYF.

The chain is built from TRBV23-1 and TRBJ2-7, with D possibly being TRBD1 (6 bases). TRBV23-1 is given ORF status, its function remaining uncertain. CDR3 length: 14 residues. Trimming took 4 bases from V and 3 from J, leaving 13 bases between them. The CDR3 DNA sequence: TGCGCCAGCAGTCGAGGAGGACAGTTCTACGAGCAGTACTTC. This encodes CASSRGGQFYEQYF.

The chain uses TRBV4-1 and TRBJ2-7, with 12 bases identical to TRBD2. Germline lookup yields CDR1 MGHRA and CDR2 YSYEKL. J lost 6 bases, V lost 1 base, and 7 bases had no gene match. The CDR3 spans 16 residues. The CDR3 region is CASSQGSRTSGIEQYF. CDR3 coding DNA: TGCGCCAGCAGCCAAGGGTCTCGGACTAGCGGGATCGAGCAGTACTTC.

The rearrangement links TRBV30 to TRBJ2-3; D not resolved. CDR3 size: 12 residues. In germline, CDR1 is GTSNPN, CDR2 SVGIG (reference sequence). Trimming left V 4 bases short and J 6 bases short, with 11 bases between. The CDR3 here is CAWTSSRDTQYF. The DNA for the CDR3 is TGTGCCTGGACCTCCTCCCGGGATACGCAGTATTTT.

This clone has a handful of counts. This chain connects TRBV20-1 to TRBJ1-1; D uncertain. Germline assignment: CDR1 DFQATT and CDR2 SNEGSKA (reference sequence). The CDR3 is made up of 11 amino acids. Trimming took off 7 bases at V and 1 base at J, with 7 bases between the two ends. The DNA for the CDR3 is TGCAGTGTTAACAGGAACACTGAAGCTTTCTTT. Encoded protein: CSVNRNTEAFF.

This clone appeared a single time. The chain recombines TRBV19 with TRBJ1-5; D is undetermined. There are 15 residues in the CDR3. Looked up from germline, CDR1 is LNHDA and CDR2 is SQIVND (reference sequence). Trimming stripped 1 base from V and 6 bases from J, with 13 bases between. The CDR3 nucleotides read TGTGCCAGTAGTATAGTACGGGAGGGCGGTCAGCCCCAGCATTTT. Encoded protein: CASSIVREGGQPQHF.